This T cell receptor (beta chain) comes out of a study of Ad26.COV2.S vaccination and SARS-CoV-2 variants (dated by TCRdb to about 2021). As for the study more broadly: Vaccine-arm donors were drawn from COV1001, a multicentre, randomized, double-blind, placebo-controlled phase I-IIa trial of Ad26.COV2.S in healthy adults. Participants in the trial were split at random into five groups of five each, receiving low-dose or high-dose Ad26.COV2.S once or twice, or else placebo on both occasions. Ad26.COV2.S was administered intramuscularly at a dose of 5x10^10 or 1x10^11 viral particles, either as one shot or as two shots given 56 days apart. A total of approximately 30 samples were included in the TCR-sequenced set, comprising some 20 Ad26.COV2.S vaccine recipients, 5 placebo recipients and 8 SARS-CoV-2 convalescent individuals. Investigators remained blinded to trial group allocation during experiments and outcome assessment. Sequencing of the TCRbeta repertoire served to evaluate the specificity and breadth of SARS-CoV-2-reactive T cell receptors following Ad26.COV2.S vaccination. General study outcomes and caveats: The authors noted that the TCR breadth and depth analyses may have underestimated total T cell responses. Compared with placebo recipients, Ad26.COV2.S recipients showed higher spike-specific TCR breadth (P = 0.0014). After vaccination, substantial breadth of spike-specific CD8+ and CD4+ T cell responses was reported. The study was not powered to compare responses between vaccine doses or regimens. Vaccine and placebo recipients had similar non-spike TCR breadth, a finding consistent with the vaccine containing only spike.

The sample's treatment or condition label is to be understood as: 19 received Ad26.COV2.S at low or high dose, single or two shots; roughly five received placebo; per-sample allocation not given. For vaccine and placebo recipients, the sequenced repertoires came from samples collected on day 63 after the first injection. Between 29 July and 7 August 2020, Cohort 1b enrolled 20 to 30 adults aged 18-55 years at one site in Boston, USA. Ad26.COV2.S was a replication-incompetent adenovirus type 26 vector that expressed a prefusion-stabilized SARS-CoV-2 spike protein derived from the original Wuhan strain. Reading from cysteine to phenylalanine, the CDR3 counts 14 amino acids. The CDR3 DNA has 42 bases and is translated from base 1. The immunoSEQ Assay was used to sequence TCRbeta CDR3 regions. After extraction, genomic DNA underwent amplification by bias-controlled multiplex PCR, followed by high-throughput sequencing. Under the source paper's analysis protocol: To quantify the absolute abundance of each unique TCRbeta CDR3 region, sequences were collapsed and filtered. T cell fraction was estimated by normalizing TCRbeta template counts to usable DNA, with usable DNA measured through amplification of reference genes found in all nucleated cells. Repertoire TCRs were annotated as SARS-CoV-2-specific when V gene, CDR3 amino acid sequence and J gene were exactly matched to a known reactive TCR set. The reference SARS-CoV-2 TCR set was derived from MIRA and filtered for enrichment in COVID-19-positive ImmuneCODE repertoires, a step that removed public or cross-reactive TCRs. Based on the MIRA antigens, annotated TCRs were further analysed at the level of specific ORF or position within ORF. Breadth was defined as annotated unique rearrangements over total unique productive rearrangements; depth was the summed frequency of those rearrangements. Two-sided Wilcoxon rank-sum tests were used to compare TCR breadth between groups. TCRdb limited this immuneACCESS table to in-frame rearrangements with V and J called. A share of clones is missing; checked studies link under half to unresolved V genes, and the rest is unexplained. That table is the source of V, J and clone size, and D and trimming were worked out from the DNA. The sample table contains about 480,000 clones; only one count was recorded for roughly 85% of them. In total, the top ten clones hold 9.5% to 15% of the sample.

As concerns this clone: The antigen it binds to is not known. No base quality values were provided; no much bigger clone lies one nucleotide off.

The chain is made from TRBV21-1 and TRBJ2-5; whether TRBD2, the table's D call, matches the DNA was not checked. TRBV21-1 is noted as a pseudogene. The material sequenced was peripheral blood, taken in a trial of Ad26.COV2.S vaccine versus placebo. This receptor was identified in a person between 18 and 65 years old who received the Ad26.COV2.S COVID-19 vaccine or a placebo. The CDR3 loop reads CASSQPGIRETQYF. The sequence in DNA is TGTGCCAGCAGCCAACCGGGAATTCGGGAGACCCAGTACTTC.